The 15 T cell receptor beta chains in this list originate from one sample, sequenced in a study of neurological immune-mediated disorders (dated by TCRdb to the late 2010s). The sample's time point, from its label and the paper: longitudinal time-point 2. The method behind the library was 5' RACE. Sequencing took place on an Illumina HiSeq 2500. TCRdb cleaned the public reads at Q25 with fastp, built clones with MiXCR and kept in-frame beta chains. Every CDR3 protein is listed once, alongside the most common genes and DNA of its rows. The sample table records about 33,000 distinct CDR3 sequences; roughly an eighth of these occur just once. The leading ten clones occupy 2% to 2.5% of the sample. Sequenced sample: PBMCs. The receptors come from a woman aged 40 to 49 in good health.

This clonotype is medium-sized by share. This rearrangement joins TRBV12-3 or TRBV12-4 to TRBJ1-4; D is possibly TRBD1 (5 bases). Trimming removed 7 bases at V and 4 bases at J, with 13 bases between. This CDR3 region has 14 residues. Written as DNA, the CDR3 is TGTGCCAGCACCCGGGGACGGATTAATGAAAAACTGTTTTTT. Translating it yields CASTRGRINEKLFF.

This clonotype came up many times. V gene TRBV7-2 combines with J gene TRBJ1-2; D is undetermined. Germline-derived CDR1 and CDR2 are SGHTA and FQGNSA. The CDR3 extends over 15 amino acids. V was clipped by 1 base and J by 3 bases, with 12 bases between them. CDR3: CASSLDQLRDYGYTF. The CDR3 nucleotides read TGTGCCAGCAGCTTAGATCAGCTCCGTGACTATGGCTACACCTTC.

Remarks on this clonotype: With a much larger clone just one base away, this may be a read error. The CDR3 loop reads CVSSPGTGQPYEQYF. CDR3 coding DNA: TGTGTCAGCAGCCCAGGGACAGGTCAACCCTACGAGCAGTACTTC. The rearrangement uses TRBV7-2 and TRBJ2-7, with 8 bases matching TRBD1. Germline V lookup: CDR1 SGHTA, CDR2 FQGNSA. The CDR3 covers 15 residues.

This clonotype was seen repeatedly, ten times or more. This rearrangement joins TRBV3-1 to TRBJ2-3; D perhaps matches TRBD2 (5 bases). Germline CDR1 and CDR2: LGHDT and YNNKEL (reference sequence). The CDR3 has 12 amino acids. V was pared by 1 base and J by 10 bases, with 9 bases between. Here the CDR3 DNA reads TGTGCCAGCAGCCAAGGTACGAGGGCGCAGTATTTT. This codes for CASSQGTRAQYF.

This clonotype was seen ten or more times. The chain has TRBV15 and TRBJ1-1; 10 bases fit TRBD1. Germline CDR1 is LNHNV and CDR2 is YYDKDF (reference sequence). Losses at the gene ends were 2 bases for V and 7 bases for J; bases not matched to a gene: 4. The CDR3 consists of 14 residues. The CDR3 sequence: CATSRRTGGDEAFF. CDR3 DNA sequence: TGTGCCACCAGCAGAAGGACAGGGGGAGATGAAGCTTTCTTT.

This clonotype was found many times. J is TRBJ1-1 and V is TRBV6-2 or TRBV6-3; D is unclear. The CDR3 has 14 amino acids. Germline CDR1 is MNHEY and CDR2 is SVGEGT. V gave up 2 bases and J gave up 0 bases, with 7 bases separating them. The CDR3 nucleotides read TGTGCCAGCAGTTACGGGCACCTGAACACTGAAGCTTTCTTT. Translating gives CASSYGHLNTEAFF.

This clonotype was recorded many times. CDR3: CASSSRKAADEKLFF. In DNA form, the CDR3 reads TGTGCCAGCAGCTCCCGGAAGGCAGCGGATGAAAAACTGTTTTTT. The chain is built from TRBV7-2 and TRBJ1-4; no clear D. V lost 4 bases and J 6 bases, leaving 15 bases between the germline ends. The CDR3 loop spans 15 amino acids. Germline CDR1 SGHTA, CDR2 FQGNSA.

This clonotype was counted many times. CDR3 in amino acids: CASSVGPRDLQETQYF. DNA for the CDR3: TGTGCCAGCAGCGTAGGGCCCCGCGACTTACAAGAGACCCAGTACTTC. V is TRBV9 and J is TRBJ2-5, with no clear D. There are 16 residues in the CDR3. Germline CDR1 is SGDLS and CDR2 is YYNGEE. The ends were cut back, 0 bases at V and 2 bases at J, with 14 bases in the middle.

This clonotype was detected ten times or more. V is TRBV7-9 and J is TRBJ1-1; maybe TRBD1 (5 bases). Between the trimmed V and J ends, which lost 4 bases and 0 bases, there was a span of 12 bases. Germline V lookup: CDR1 SEHNR, CDR2 FQNEAQ (reference sequence). The CDR3 sequence is 15 residues long. The CDR3 sequence: CASSYGGGMNTEAFF. CDR3 sequence (DNA): TGTGCCAGCAGCTACGGTGGGGGGATGAACACTGAAGCTTTCTTT.

This clonotype occurred many times. This chain links TRBV20-1 with TRBJ2-1; D is uncertain. Germline loops: CDR1 DFQATT, CDR2 SNEGSKA (reference sequence). The CDR3 length is 12 residues. The V and J ends lost 0 bases and 10 bases respectively, with 10 bases between them. The chain's CDR3 is CSARDAQQEQFF. CDR3 in DNA: TGCAGTGCTAGAGATGCCCAGCAGGAGCAGTTCTTC.

This clonotype has ten or more counts. J is TRBJ2-1 and V is TRBV6-2 or TRBV6-3; 7 nucleotides align to TRBD1. Looked up from germline, CDR1 is MNHEY and CDR2 is SVGEGT. The CDR3 loop spans 16 amino acids. V gave up 8 bases and J gave up 4 bases; unmatched junction bases: 14. The CDR3 region is CASSPAGGQAYNEQFF. The DNA for the CDR3 is TGTGCCAGCTCCCCGGCGGGCGGACAGGCTTACAATGAGCAGTTCTTC.

The chain couples TRBV12-3 or TRBV12-4 to TRBJ1-2, with D maybe TRBD1 (5 bases). V shed 2 bases and J shed 7 bases, with 11 bases lying between them. The CDR3 is 13 residues long. The CDR3 DNA reads TGTGCCAGCAGTTTACCAGGGTCAGGTGGCTACACCTTC. Residues: CASSLPGSGGYTF.

This clonotype appeared many times. This sequence joins TRBV6-4 and TRBJ2-3, with D perhaps assigned TRBD1 or TRBD2 (5 bases each). The germline V gene has CDR1 MRHNA and CDR2 SNTAGT. Trimming took off 5 bases at V and 0 bases at J, with 12 bases between the two ends. The CDR3 totals 15 residues. The CDR3 here is CASSPGPGSTDTQYF. The CDR3 coding sequence is TGTGCCAGCAGTCCGGGACCGGGAAGCACAGATACGCAGTATTTT.

This clonotype was seen repeatedly, ten times or more. The chain uses TRBV9 and TRBJ2-5; 10 nucleotides line up with TRBD1. J gave up 4 bases and V 3 bases, and 6 bases lay outside the gene matches. The CDR3 length is 15 residues. CDR1 is SGDLS and CDR2 is YYNGEE in the germline V gene. This CDR3 reads CASSALTGGRETQYF. The DNA of the CDR3 is TGTGCCAGCAGCGCCCTGACAGGGGGCCGAGAGACCCAGTACTTC.

This clonotype was seen at least ten times. J is TRBJ2-1 and V is TRBV12-3 or TRBV12-4, with D perhaps being TRBD1 or TRBD2 (5 bases each). V dropped 2 bases and J dropped 4 bases, with 12 bases sitting between them. This CDR3 region has 15 residues. CDR3 sequence reads: CASSLWGMGYNEQFF. CDR3 coding DNA: TGTGCCAGCAGTTTATGGGGGATGGGTTACAATGAGCAGTTCTTC.